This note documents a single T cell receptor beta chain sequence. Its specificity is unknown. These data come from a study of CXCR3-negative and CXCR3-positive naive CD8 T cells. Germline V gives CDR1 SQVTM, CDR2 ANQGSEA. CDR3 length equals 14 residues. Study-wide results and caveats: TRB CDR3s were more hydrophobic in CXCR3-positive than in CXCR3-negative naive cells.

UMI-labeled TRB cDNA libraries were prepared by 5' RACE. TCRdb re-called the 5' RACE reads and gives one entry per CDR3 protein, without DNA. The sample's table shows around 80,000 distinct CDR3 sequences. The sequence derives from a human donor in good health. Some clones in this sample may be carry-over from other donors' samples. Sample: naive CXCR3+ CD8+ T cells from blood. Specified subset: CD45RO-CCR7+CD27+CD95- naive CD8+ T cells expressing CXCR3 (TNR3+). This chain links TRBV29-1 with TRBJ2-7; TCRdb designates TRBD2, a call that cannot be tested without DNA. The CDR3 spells CSVAGLAGKYEQYF.